The present TCR beta chain was sequenced within a study of shared clonotypes between healthy human individuals (TCRdb year 2020). Context from the whole study: The cohort included a few men and a couple of women between 18 and 49 years of age. For each donor, three plates each were used for CD4 naive and CD4 memory, two plates were used for CD8 naive, and one plate was used for CD8 memory. The study deeply sequenced blood TCR repertoires of several healthy adults to estimate repertoire size and the extent of clonotype sharing between individuals. Different laboratories and diverse techniques were used to prepare libraries and sequence TCR repertoires, to increase sequencing depth and limit assay-specific biases. Leukapheresis yielded between about 0.94 and 10 billion PBMCs per donor. What the research found in general, with its limitations: Pairwise subsampling led to the expectation that sequencing depth would affect the degree of clonotype sharing among donors. Sharing across a handful of donors was observed for around 5% of naive CD4, over 3% of naive CD8, 2% to 2.5% of memory CD4, and around 0.4% of memory CD8 clonotypes. Clonotypes shared by all four sorted-subset donors showed higher generation probabilities than non-shared clonotypes. Sampling was restricted to blood, and TCR repertoires in tissue are likely to differ from TCR repertoires in blood. Because the study included a small number of donors, the genetic and exposure-history diversity represented was limited. Even with the large sequencing depth, rarefaction of the sorted-subset datasets indicated that sequencing was incomplete. Naive subsets generally had larger estimated clonotype richness than memory subsets did.

TCR CDR3 regions were amplified from genomic DNA by multiplex PCR using the deep immunoSEQ assay. For each cell subset, the extracted genomic DNA was distributed evenly across all wells of several immunoSEQ 96-well plates, and each plate served as one replicate. For sorted subsets, about 200 ng genomic DNA, equal to about 30,000 T cell genomes, was loaded into each replicate PCR. The purified libraries were quantified using a Qubit 3.0 fluorometer, sized with a Bioanalyzer 2100, and then quantified again using the KAPA Library Quantification kit. A separate single-read 150-cycle Illumina NextSeq 550 flow cell was used to sequence each immunoSEQ 96-well plate. The authors' pipeline ran thus. Because the immunoSEQ output included only junctional sequences and no quality scores, the filtering could not be the same as the filtering used for full-length reads. To assign V/J genes and CDR3, sequences were annotated against IMGT germline references using PyIR, a Python wrapper for IgBLAST v1.9. Any read was removed if the V/J assignment was weak (E-value above 1e-6), the CDR3 was missing, or the read contained stop codons, out-of-frame junctions, or ambiguous translated residues. V3J clonotypes were defined by identical inferred V gene, J gene, and CDR3 amino acid sequence. Percentage overlap between repertoires was calculated by dividing the number of shared unique clonotypes by the size of the smaller repertoire. RTK rarefaction, the Chao1 estimator, and Recon v2.1 estimates of unobserved clonotypes were used to assess repertoire richness. Generation probabilities were computed with OLGA for all TCRbeta clonotypes obtained by the gDNA method from several donors. TCRdb stores this immuneACCESS table with in-frame sequences only. Part of the clones is absent; in the studies checked, under half of the shortfall reflects unresolved V genes, and no reason is known for the rest. Clone size and the V and J calls come from that table; the DNA yielded D and trimming. The sample contains hundreds of thousands of clones, 96% of them found a single time. The ten largest clones take up about 0.21% of the sample.

CD8 naive samples were obtained by positive selection for CCR7 among CD45RO-negative cells, yielding a CD45RA+CCR7+ population from which TemRA cells were excluded. The donors were healthy, HIV-negative adults who had no recently reported acute infections or vaccinations. Only Caucasian adults living in Nashville, Tennessee, USA were represented among the donors. Blood was collected by leukapheresis, and PBMCs were isolated by Ficoll-Histopaque density gradient centrifugation and then cryopreserved in liquid nitrogen vapor phase. Analytical flow cytometry was used to check the purity and quantity of every magnetically sorted T cell population. From each sorted fraction, genomic DNA was isolated and quantified by UV absorbance on a Nanodrop 2000c. Relative to germline, V is missing 1 base and J is missing 4 bases, with 12 bases of the junction outside any gene match. CDR1 SNHLY and CDR2 FYNNEI were looked up in the germline V gene. The CDR3 starts with the cysteine, ends with the phenylalanine, and has 17 residues. Only the CDR3 region is kept as DNA, spanning 51 bases read in frame from base 1.

With respect to this clone: The antigen it recognizes is unknown. Nothing much larger sits one base from this clone, and base qualities are not available.

The sequenced sample consisted of naive CD8+ T cells sorted from blood. Sample cell subset or site, as interpreted from the label and publication: CD45RA+CCR7+. The TCR was taken from a man younger than 45 in good health. The chain is assembled from TRBV2 and TRBJ2-7, with 8 bases aligning to TRBD1. The CDR3: CASSEEGQGAPLYEQYF. The DNA reads TGTGCCAGCAGTGAAGAGGGGCAGGGGGCTCCCTTGTACGAGCAGTACTTC.